Below, 7 T cell receptor beta chains from the same sample are listed, as sequenced in a study of CD8 T cells in Susac syndrome. RNA totalling about 0.5 to 1 ug underwent reverse transcription with random hexamers. A single record per CDR3 protein comes from TCRdb applying MiXCR to the immunoSEQ multiplex PCR reads. The profile shows about 190,000 distinct CDR3 sequences, approximately 95% of them singletons. Specimen: CD4+ T cells from PBMCs. These receptors came from a human donor in good health.

This clonotype was picked up one time. The chain uses TRBV6-5 and TRBJ2-7; D is ambiguous. The CDR3 sequence is 13 residues long. Germline lookup yields CDR1 MNHEY and CDR2 SVGAGI. The ends were cut back, 4 bases at V and 6 bases at J, with 13 bases in the middle. This chain's CDR3 is CASSSGVNREQYV. Written as DNA, the CDR3 is TGTGCCAGCAGTTCCGGCGTAAACCGCGAGCAGTACGTC.

The rearrangement links TRBV20-1 to TRBJ2-3; possible D gene TRBD2, 6 bases. The CDR3 loop spans 11 amino acids. The ends were cut back, 7 bases at V and 4 bases at J, with 9 bases in the middle. CDR1 is DFQATT and CDR2 is SNEGSKA in the germline V gene (reference sequence). The CDR3 is CSGEEADTQYF. The CDR3, as DNA: TGCAGTGGGGAGGAGGCAGATACGCAGTATTTT.

The count of this clonotype is one. The genes are TRBV29-1 and TRBJ1-2; TRBD1 might be the D (5 bases). Germline V CDR1 and CDR2: SQVTM, ANQGSEA. This CDR3 comprises 11 residues. Trimming took 4 bases from V and 7 from J, leaving 10 bases between them. CDR3: CSVAGLGGYTF. CDR3 DNA sequence: TGCAGCGTTGCAGGGTTGGGTGGCTACACCTTC. The full variable domain, rest sourced from reference TRBV29-1 and TRBJ1-2, is SAVISQKPSRDICQRGTSLTIQCQVDSQVTMMFWYRQQPGQSLTLIATANQGSEATYESGFVIDKFPISRPNLTFSTLTVSNMSPEDSSIYLCSVAGLGGYTFGSGTRLTVV.

V usage is TRBV20-1 and J usage is TRBJ2-1, with TRBD1 identical over 10 bases. The CDR3 has 15 amino acids. The J segment lost 4 bases and the V segment lost 4 bases, leaving 7 bases of the junction unmatched. Germline CDR1 and CDR2: DFQATT and SNEGSKA (reference sequence). CDR3 sequence (DNA): TGCAGTGCTAACCCTCGGACAGGGGGTTACAATGAGCAGTTCTTC. Its translation: CSANPRTGGYNEQFF.

CDR3 bases: TGTGCCACCAGCAGAGGAAGGGATGAAAAACTGTTTTTT. Translated: CATSRGRDEKLFF. The J gene is TRBJ1-4, the V gene TRBV15; no reliable D call. The CDR3 has 13 amino acids. V lost 1 base and J lost 6, with 6 bases in between. CDR1 LNHNV and CDR2 YYDKDF come from the germline V gene (reference sequence).

The chain joins TRBV14 to TRBJ2-1, with a possible D match to TRBD2 (5 bases). Per the germline V gene, CDR1 is SGHDN and CDR2 is FVKESK. This CDR3 spans 12 amino acids. V gave up 1 base and J gave up 10 bases, with 8 bases separating them. DNA of the CDR3: TGTGCCAGCAGCCAAGGGACGGGAGAGCAGTTCTTC. This translates into CASSQGTGEQFF.

V gene TRBV7-3 combines with J gene TRBJ1-2; D ambiguous. Looked up from germline, CDR1 is SGHTA and CDR2 is FQGTGA. V gave up 2 bases and J gave up 8 bases, with 12 bases separating them. The CDR3 consists of 13 residues. The chain's CDR3 is CASSLPPVEGYTF. The CDR3 DNA reads as TGTGCCAGCAGCTTACCCCCGGTGGAAGGCTACACCTTC.